These 24 T cell receptor beta chains originate from one sample sequenced in a study of blood T cells in healthy people across ages. A J-beta primer mix and a sample-barcoded 5' primer were used in a second PCR of roughly 7 to 12 cycles. Each CDR3 protein is one row after TCRdb ran MiXCR on the 5' RACE reads. The sample carries roughly 900,000 distinct CDR3 sequences, 45% to 50% recorded once. What was sequenced was blood. All receptors come from a man aged 30-40 years in good health.

This chain uses TRBV6-1 with TRBJ1-6, with 10 bases aligning to TRBD1. V trimming: 2 bases; J trimming: 7 bases; junction bases outside the gene matches: 5. Germline loops: CDR1 MNHNS, CDR2 SASEGT. The CDR3 spans 16 residues. The CDR3 nucleotides are TGTGCCAGCAGTGAATGGGGACAGGGGATAAATTCACCCCTCCACTTT. Protein product: CASSEWGQGINSPLHF.

On this clonotype: A much more abundant neighbour one base away suggests this may be a read error. The J gene is TRBJ2-1, the V gene TRBV2; D is uncertain. The length of the CDR3 is 17 residues. CDR1 and CDR2 (germline): SNHLY, FYNNEI. Here the CDR3 DNA reads TGTGTCAGCAGTGAAGCGAGGAAGGGAAGGACCTACAATGAGCAGTTCTTC. Residues: CVSSEARKGRTYNEQFF.

The gene calls are TRBV5-1 and TRBJ1-4; D perhaps matches TRBD1 (5 bases). In germline, CDR1 is SGHRS, CDR2 YFSETQ. The CDR3 length is 14 residues. Trimming stripped 7 bases from V and 3 bases from J, with 13 bases between. In nucleotides, the CDR3 is TGCGCCAGCCGCGACAGTCTCTCTAATGAAAAACTGTTTTTT. Protein: CASRDSLSNEKLFF.

This clonotype was observed a handful of times. The chain links TRBV20-1 to TRBJ1-2; 10 positions agree with TRBD1. This CDR3 is built from 12 residues. The junction had 1 base not matched to a gene; V was cut back by 5 bases and J by 4 bases. The germline V gene has CDR1 DFQATT and CDR2 SNEGSKA (reference sequence). DNA of the CDR3: TGCAGTGCTTGGACAGGGGGCTATGGCTACACCTTC. Amino acids: CSAWTGGYGYTF.

The chain links TRBV2 to TRBJ1-1, with D uncertain. Trimming cost V 3 bases and J 0 bases, with 11 bases left between them. The CDR3 has 15 residues. Germline V gene data show CDR1 as SNHLY and CDR2 as FYNNEI. CDR3 coding DNA: TGTGCCAGCAGTGACTCAGGCAGGATGAACACTGAAGCTTTCTTT. It codes for CASSDSGRMNTEAFF.

This sequence joins TRBV20-1 and TRBJ2-7, with TRBD2 as a possible D gene (6 bases). This CDR3 spans 12 amino acids. Germline assignment: CDR1 DFQATT and CDR2 SNEGSKA (reference sequence). Trimming removed 1 base from V and 7 bases from J, with 11 bases in between. The CDR3 sequence is CSARVEGREQYF. CDR3 coding DNA: TGCAGTGCTAGAGTGGAGGGGAGAGAGCAGTACTTC.

The chain recombines TRBV5-1 with TRBJ2-1; 11 bases are shared with TRBD2. V was pared by 3 bases and J by 7 bases, with 15 bases of the junction left unmatched. There are 18 residues in the CDR3. CDR1 SGHRS and CDR2 YFSETQ come from the germline V gene. CDR3 coding DNA: TGCGCCAGCAGCTCGACAGTCCAACTAGCGGGGGCCAGGAATGAGCAGTTCTTC. It translates to CASSSTVQLAGARNEQFF.

The table lists this clonotype with a few counts. The V gene is TRBV12-3 or TRBV12-4, the J gene TRBJ2-1, with TRBD1 matching 7 bases. CDR3 length: 14 residues. V shed 5 bases and J 13 bases; nucleotides not matched to a gene: 14. DNA for the CDR3: TGTGCCAGCAGTCCTCGGACAGGAGAAAGGACCCAGTTCTTC. This encodes CASSPRTGERTQFF.

This sequence joins TRBV4-2 and TRBJ2-5; D tentatively fits TRBD1 or TRBD2 (5 bases each). Trimming took off 0 bases at V and 3 bases at J, with 11 bases between the two ends. Germline V CDR1 and CDR2: LGHNA, YNFKEQ. This CDR3 has 15 residues. The DNA of the CDR3 is TGTGCCAGCAGCCAAGACCGGGACCGAAAAGAGACCCAGTACTTC. Its protein product is CASSQDRDRKETQYF.

In this sample, this clonotype turned up a few times. This chain uses TRBV18 with TRBJ2-5, with 7 bases that match TRBD1. J lost 2 bases, V lost 0 bases, and 3 bases had no gene match. Germline loops: CDR1 KGHSH, CDR2 LQKENI. The CDR3 length is 15 residues. CDR3 sequence reads: CASSPPGQRQETQYF. CDR3 nucleotide sequence: TGTGCCAGCTCACCACCGGGACAGAGACAAGAGACCCAGTACTTC.

The rearrangement joins TRBV19 to TRBJ2-3; possibly TRBD2 for D (7 bases). CDR1 is LNHDA, CDR2 SQIVND, per germline (reference sequence). V lost 4 bases and J lost 4, with 12 bases in between. This CDR3 is built from 14 residues. CDR3 in DNA: TGTGCCAGTAGTAGCGGGGGCGGCGCAGATACGCAGTATTTT. This codes for CASSSGGGADTQYF.

This clonotype has more than one count but fewer than ten. The V and J genes are TRBV20-1 and TRBJ1-2, with TRBD1 matching over 9 bases. V was clipped by 4 bases and J by 3 bases; unmatched bases: 6. The CDR3 extends over 14 amino acids. Germline V CDR1 and CDR2: DFQATT, SNEGSKA (reference sequence). For the CDR3, the DNA is TGCAGTGCTAAAACAGGGGGCGCTTACTATGGCTACACCTTC. Translated, it gives CSAKTGGAYYGYTF.

This rearrangement joins TRBV7-2 to TRBJ2-7; 8 nucleotides align to TRBD2. CDR1 is SGHTA and CDR2 is FQGNSA in the germline V gene. The CDR3 runs 14 residues. V trimming: 7 bases; J trimming: 9 bases; junction bases outside the gene matches: 14. The CDR3 spells CASTDWSSGDLQYF. CDR3 bases: TGTGCCAGCACCGATTGGAGTAGCGGGGATCTGCAGTACTTC.

The chain has TRBV5-5 and TRBJ2-5; 8 bases fit TRBD2. This CDR3 contains 15 residues. V lost 4 bases to trimming and J lost 4 bases; unmatched junction nucleotides: 9. Per germline, CDR1 SGHKS and CDR2 YYEKEE (reference sequence). CDR3 amino acids: CASSRNPTSGETQYF. The DNA for the CDR3 is TGTGCCAGCAGCCGTAACCCCACTAGCGGAGAGACCCAGTACTTC.

In its sample, this clonotype was seen a few times. This chain links TRBV6-5 with TRBJ2-5; 7 bases match TRBD2. With 7 bases clipped from V and 2 bases from J, the junction kept 7 bases outside the gene matches. The CDR3 totals 14 residues. Looked up from germline, CDR1 is MNHEY and CDR2 is SVGAGI. Here the CDR3 DNA reads TGTGCCAGCACCCTAGGGAGGGGACAAGAGACCCAGTACTTC. This encodes CASTLGRGQETQYF.

Note on this clonotype: The junction departs from germline at one end; a sequencing error may be responsible. V is TRBV7-6 and J is TRBJ1-5, with TRBD1 matching over 8 bases. CDR3 length equals 15 residues. CDR1 and CDR2 from the germline V gene are SGHVS and FNYEAQ. CDR3 residues: CASSPRTGSNQLQHF. For the CDR3, the DNA is TGTGCCAGCAGCCCCCGGACAGGGAGCAATCAGCTCCAGCATTTT.

The chain employs TRBV4-1 and TRBJ2-7; D is undetermined. The CDR3 spans 15 residues. Trimming shortened V by 0 bases and J by 3 bases, and 12 bases separated the two germline ends. CDR1 and CDR2 (germline): MGHRA, YSYEKL. The CDR3 here is CASSQEVWLNYEQYF. The CDR3 DNA sequence: TGCGCCAGCAGCCAAGAGGTCTGGCTAAACTACGAGCAGTACTTC.

This clonotype was seen more than once but under ten times. This chain links TRBV4-3 with TRBJ1-3; 8 nucleotides agree with TRBD1. The CDR3 runs 17 residues. Germline V gives CDR1 LGHNA, CDR2 YSLEER. Unmatched junction bases numbered 4, after V lost 0 bases and J lost 0 bases. CDR3 in DNA: TGCGCCAGCAGCCAAGAAGGGACAGGAAGCTCTGGAAACACCATATATTTT. Protein product: CASSQEGTGSSGNTIYF.

A few counts support this clonotype. The V gene is TRBV7-2, the J gene TRBJ2-7; D remains unclear. Trimming stripped 1 base from V and 1 base from J, with 8 bases between. Germline V lookup: CDR1 SGHTA, CDR2 FQGNSA. The CDR3 is made up of 14 amino acids. CDR3 coding DNA: TGTGCCAGCAGCTTAGTGCAGGTATCCTACGAGCAGTACTTC. This codes for CASSLVQVSYEQYF.

This CDR3 reads CASSPGGVALRQPQHF. CDR3 coding DNA: TGTGCCAGCAGCCCCGGAGGGGTGGCCCTGAGACAGCCCCAGCATTTT. The chain employs TRBV3-1 and TRBJ1-5; D is possibly TRBD1 (5 bases). Germline-derived CDR1 and CDR2 are LGHDT and YNNKEL (reference sequence). The V and J ends lost 4 bases and 7 bases respectively, with 20 bases between them. This CDR3 has 16 residues.

Only a few counts were recorded for this clonotype. The chain employs TRBV11-2 and TRBJ1-2; D remains unclear. Germline CDR1 SGHAT, CDR2 FQNNGV. The CDR3 extends over 14 amino acids. Deletions cut 2 bases from V and 2 bases from J, with 9 bases between. The CDR3 is CASSLRQSNYGYTF. CDR3 coding DNA: TGTGCCAGCAGCTTACGCCAGTCCAACTATGGCTACACCTTC.

This chain links TRBV2 with TRBJ2-3; D might be TRBD2 (5 bases). Per germline, CDR1 SNHLY and CDR2 FYNNEI. CDR3 length: 15 residues. Trimming removed 7 bases from V and 1 base from J, with 15 bases in between. In DNA form, the CDR3 reads TGTGCCAGCACCCCCGAGGGCCTTGGCACAGATACGCAGTATTTT. Its protein is CASTPEGLGTDTQYF.

This clonotype is a singleton in its sample. The V gene is TRBV6-5, the J gene TRBJ1-4; D is uncertain. Between the trimmed V and J ends, which lost 0 bases and 2 bases, there was a span of 10 bases. Germline assignment: CDR1 MNHEY and CDR2 SVGAGI. CDR3 size: 16 residues. DNA for the CDR3: TGTGCCAGCAGTTACTCTTTGGGGAGGACTAATGAAAAACTGTTTTTT. Its translation: CASSYSLGRTNEKLFF.

This clonotype was recorded once. Written as DNA, the CDR3 is TGTGCCAGCAGTGAAAGTGGCATTGTGGGACAGCACGAGCAGTACTTC. Translation: CASSESGIVGQHEQYF. The J gene is TRBJ2-7, the V gene TRBV6-1; 7 nucleotides align to TRBD1. CDR3 size: 16 residues. Germline CDR1 is MNHNS and CDR2 is SASEGT. The ends lost 2 bases at V and 5 bases at J; junction bases unmatched: 12.